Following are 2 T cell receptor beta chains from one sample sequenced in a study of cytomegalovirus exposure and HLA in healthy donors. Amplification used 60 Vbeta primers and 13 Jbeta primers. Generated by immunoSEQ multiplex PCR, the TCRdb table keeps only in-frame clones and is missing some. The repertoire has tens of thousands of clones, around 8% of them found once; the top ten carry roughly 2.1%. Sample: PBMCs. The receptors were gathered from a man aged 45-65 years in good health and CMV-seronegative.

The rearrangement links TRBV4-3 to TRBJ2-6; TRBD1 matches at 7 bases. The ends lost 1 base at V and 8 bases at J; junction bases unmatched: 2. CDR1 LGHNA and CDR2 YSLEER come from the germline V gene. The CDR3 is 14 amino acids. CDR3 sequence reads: CASSQATGTNVLTF. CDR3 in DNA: TGCGCCAGCAGCCAAGCGACAGGGACCAACGTCCTGACTTTC.

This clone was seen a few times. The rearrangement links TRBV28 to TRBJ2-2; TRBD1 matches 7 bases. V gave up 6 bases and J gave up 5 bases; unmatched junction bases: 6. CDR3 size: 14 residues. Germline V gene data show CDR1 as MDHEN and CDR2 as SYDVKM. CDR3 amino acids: CASSTGAMTGELFF. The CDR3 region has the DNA TGTGCCAGCAGCACAGGGGCGATGACCGGGGAGCTGTTTTTT. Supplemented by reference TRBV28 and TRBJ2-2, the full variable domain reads DVKVTQSSRYLVKRTGEKVFLECVQDMDHENMFWYRQDPGLGLRLIYFSYDVKMKEKGDIPEGYSVSREKKERFSLILESASTNQTSMYLCASSTGAMTGELFFGEGSRLTVL.